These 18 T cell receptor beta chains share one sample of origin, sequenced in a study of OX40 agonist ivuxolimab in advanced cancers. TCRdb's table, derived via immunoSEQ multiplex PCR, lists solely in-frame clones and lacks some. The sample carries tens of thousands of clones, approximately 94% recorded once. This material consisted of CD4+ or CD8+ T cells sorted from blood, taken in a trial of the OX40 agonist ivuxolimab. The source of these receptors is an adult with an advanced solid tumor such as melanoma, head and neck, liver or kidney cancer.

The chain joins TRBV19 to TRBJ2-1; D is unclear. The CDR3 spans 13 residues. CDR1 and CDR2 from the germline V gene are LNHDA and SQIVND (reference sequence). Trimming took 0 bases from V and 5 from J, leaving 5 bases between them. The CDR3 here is CASSIDMNNEQFF. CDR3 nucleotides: TGTGCCAGTAGTATAGATATGAACAATGAGCAGTTCTTC. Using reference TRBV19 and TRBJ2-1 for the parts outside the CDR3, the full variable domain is DGGITQSPKYLFRKEGQNVTLSCEQNLNHDAMYWYRQDPGQGLRLIYYSQIVNDFQKGDIAEGYSVSREKKESFPLTVTSAQKNPTAFYLCASSIDMNNEQFFGPGTRLTVL.

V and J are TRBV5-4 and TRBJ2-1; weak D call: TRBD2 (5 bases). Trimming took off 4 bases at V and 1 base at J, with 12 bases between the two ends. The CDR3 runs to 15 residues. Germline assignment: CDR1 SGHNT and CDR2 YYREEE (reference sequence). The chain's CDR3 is CASSQEAGSYNEQFF. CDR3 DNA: TGTGCCAGCAGCCAAGAGGCGGGTTCCTACAATGAGCAGTTCTTC.

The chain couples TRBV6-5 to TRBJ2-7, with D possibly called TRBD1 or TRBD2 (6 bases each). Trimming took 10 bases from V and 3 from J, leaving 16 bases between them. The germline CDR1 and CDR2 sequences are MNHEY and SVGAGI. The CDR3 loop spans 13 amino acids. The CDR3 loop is CATGGPMNYEQYF. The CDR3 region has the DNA TGTGCCACCGGGGGCCCGATGAACTACGAGCAGTACTTC.

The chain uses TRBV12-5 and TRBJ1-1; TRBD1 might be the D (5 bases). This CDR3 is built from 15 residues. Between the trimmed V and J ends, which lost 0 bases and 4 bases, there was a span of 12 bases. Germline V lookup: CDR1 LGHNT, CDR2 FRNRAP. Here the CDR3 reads CASGLVIGESTEAFF. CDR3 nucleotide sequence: TGTGCTAGTGGTTTGGTAATAGGGGAATCCACTGAAGCTTTCTTT.

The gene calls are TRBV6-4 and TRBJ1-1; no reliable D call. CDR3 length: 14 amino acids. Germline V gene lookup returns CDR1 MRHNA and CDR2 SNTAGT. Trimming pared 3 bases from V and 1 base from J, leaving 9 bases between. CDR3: CASSEGQENTEAFF. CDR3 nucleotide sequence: TGTGCCAGCAGTGAAGGGCAGGAGAACACTGAAGCTTTCTTT.

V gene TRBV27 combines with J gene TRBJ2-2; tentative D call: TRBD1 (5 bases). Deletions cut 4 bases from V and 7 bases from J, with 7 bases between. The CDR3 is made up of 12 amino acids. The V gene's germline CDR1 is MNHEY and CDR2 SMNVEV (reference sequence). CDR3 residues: CASSSQGGELFF. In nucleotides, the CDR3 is TGTGCCAGCAGTTCCCAGGGCGGGGAGCTGTTTTTT.

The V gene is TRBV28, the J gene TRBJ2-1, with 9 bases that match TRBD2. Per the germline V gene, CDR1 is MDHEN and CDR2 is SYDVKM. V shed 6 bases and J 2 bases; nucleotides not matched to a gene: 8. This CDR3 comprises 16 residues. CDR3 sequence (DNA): TGTGCCAGCAGCCTGGGGTCTAGCGGGGCCTACAATGAGCAGTTCTTC. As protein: CASSLGSSGAYNEQFF.

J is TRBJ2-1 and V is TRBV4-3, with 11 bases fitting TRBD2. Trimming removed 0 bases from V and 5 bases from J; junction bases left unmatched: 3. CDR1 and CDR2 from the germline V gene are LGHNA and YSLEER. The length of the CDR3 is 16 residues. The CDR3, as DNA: TGCGCCAGCAGCCAAGATAGACTAGCGGGACACAATGAGCAGTTCTTC. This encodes CASSQDRLAGHNEQFF.

In nucleotides, the CDR3 is TGTGCCAGCAGCTTAATGAGGGGGCCCTACGAGCAGTACTTC. Translated: CASSLMRGPYEQYF. V gene TRBV13 combines with J gene TRBJ2-7, with 7 bases that match TRBD1. This CDR3 contains 14 residues. Trimming took 2 bases from V and 2 from J; bases not matched to a gene: 3. Looked up from germline, CDR1 is PRHDT and CDR2 is FYEKMQ (reference sequence).

CDR3 amino acids: CVSAQGNTEAFF. CDR3 DNA sequence: TGTGTCTCCGCCCAGGGCAACACTGAAGCTTTCTTT. The chain uses TRBV19 and TRBJ1-1, with D possibly being TRBD1 (5 bases). The CDR3 totals 12 residues. CDR1 and CDR2 (germline): LNHDA, SQIVND (reference sequence). The full variable domain, rest sourced from reference TRBV19 and TRBJ1-1, is DGGITQSPKYLFRKEGQNVTLSCEQNLNHDAMYWYRQDPGQGLRLIYYSQIVNDFQKGDIAEGYSVSREKKESFPLTVTSAQKNPTAFYLCVSAQGNTEAFFGQGTRLTVV.

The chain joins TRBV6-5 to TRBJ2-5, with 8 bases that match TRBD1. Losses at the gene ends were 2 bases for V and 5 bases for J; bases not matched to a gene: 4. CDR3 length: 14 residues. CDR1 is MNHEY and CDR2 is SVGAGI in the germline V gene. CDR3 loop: CASSYRQGWETQYF. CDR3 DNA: TGTGCCAGCAGTTACCGACAGGGGTGGGAGACCCAGTACTTC.

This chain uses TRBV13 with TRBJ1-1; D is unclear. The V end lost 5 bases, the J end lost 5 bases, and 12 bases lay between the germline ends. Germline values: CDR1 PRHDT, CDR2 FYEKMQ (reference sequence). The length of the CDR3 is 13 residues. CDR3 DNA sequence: TGTGCCAGCAGCCCGACCTCGGGGACTGAAGCTTTCTTT. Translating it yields CASSPTSGTEAFF. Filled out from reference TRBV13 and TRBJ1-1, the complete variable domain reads AAGVIQSPRHLIKEKRETATLKCYPIPRHDTVYWYQQGPGQDPQFLISFYEKMQSDKGSIPDRFSAQQFSDYHSELNMSSLELGDSALYFCASSPTSGTEAFFGQGTRLTVV.

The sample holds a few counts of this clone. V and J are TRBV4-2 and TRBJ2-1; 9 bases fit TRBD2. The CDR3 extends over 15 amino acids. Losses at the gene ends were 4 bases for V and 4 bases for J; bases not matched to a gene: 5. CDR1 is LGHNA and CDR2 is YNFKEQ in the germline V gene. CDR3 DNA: TGTGCCAGCAGCCCTAGACTAGCGGAGTACAATGAGCAGTTCTTC. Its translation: CASSPRLAEYNEQFF.

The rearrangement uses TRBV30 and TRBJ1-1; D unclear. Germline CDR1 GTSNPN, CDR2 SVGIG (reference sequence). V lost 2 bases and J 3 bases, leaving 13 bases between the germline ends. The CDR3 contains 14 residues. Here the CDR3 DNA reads TGTGCCTGGAGTCCACTCGGTGGGGACACTGAAGCTTTCTTT. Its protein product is CAWSPLGGDTEAFF.

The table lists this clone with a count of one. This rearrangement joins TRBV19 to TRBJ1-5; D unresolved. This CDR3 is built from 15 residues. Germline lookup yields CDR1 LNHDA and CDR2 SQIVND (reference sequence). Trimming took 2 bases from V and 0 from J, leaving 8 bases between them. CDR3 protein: CASSITVPSNQPQHF. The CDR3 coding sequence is TGTGCCAGTAGTATAACAGTACCTAGCAATCAGCCCCAGCATTTT.

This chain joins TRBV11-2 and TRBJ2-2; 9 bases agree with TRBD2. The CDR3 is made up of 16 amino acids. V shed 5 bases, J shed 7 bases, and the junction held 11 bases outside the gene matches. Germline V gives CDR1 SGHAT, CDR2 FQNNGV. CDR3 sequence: CASSQSRAGGHGELFF. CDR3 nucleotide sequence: TGTGCCAGCAGCCAGTCTCGAGCGGGAGGTCACGGGGAGCTGTTTTTT.

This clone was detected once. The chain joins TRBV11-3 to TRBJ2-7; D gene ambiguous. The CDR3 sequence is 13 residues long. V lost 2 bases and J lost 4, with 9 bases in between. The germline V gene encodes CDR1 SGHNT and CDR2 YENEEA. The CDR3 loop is CASSLTPAYEQYF. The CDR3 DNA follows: TGTGCCAGCAGCTTAACCCCCGCGTACGAGCAGTACTTC.

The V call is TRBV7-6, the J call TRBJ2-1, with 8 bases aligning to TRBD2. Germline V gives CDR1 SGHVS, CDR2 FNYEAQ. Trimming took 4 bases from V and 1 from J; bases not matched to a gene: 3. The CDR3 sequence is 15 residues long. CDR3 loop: CASSSLAESYNEQFF. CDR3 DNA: TGTGCCAGCAGCTCACTAGCGGAGTCCTACAATGAGCAGTTCTTC.